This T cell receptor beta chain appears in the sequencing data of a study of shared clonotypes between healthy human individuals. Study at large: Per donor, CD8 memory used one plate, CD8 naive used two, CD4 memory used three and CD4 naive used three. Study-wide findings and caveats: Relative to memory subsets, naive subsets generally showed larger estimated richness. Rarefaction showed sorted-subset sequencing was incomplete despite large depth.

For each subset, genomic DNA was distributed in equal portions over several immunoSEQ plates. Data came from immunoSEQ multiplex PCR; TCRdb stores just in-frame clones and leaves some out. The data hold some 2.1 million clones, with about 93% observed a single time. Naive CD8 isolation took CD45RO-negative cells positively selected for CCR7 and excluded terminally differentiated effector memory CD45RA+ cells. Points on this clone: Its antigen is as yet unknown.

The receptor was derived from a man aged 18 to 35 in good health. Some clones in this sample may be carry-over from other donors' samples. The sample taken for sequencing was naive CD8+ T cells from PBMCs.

The CDR3 DNA follows: TGCGCCAGCAGCCATCCGACAGGGACTTCTAACTATGGCTACACCTTC. Translated, it gives CASSHPTGTSNYGYTF. V gene TRBV4-1 combines with J gene TRBJ1-2, with TRBD1 identical over 7 bases. The CDR3 covers 16 residues. V lost 3 bases to trimming and J lost 0 bases; unmatched junction nucleotides: 7. The V gene's germline CDR1 is MGHRA and CDR2 YSYEKL.